The rows below give T cell receptor beta chains drawn from one sample of a study of response to subunit inactivated influenza vaccine. Each CDR3 protein gets one entry after TCRdb re-called the RT-PCR reads with MiXCR. In the table there are around 790,000 distinct CDR3 sequences, about 20% of which are singletons. Sequencing used PBMCs from blood, obtained 5 days after vaccination. These receptors originate from a man aged 45 to 65 who received an inactivated influenza vaccine. Both conserved end residues are part of each CDR3. The D gene is left open where the match is weak. Clone size appears in some rows only: once, few, many, or a class for an expanded clone.

TRBD1	TRBV5-1	TRBJ1-5	NA	CASSLEPIQGYGQPQHF	TGCGCCAGCAGCTTGGAACCTATACAGGGGTACGGTCAGCCCCAGCATTTT
NA	TRBV3-1	TRBJ1-2	NA	CASSQVAYGYTF	TGTGCCAGCAGCCAGGTGGCCTATGGCTACACCTTC
NA	TRBV5-1	TRBJ2-1	many	CASSLGRREQFF	TGCGCCAGCAGCTTGGGGCGGCGTGAGCAGTTCTTC
TRBD2	TRBV10-3	TRBJ2-3	NA	CAISSTGTSSTDTQYF	TGTGCCATCAGTAGCACCGGGACTAGTAGCACAGATACGCAGTATTTT
NA	TRBV6-5	TRBJ2-3	many	CASSYGVAPDTDTQYF	TGTGCCAGCAGTTACGGGGTAGCTCCAGACACAGATACGCAGTATTTT
TRBD2	TRBV12-3/TRBV12-4	TRBJ2-7	NA	CASSLSLALEQYF	TGTGCCAGCAGTTTATCACTAGCGCTCGAGCAGTACTTC
NA	TRBV7-2	TRBJ2-7	NA	CASSLSPKRWVGEQYF	TGTGCCAGCAGCTTATCGCCGAAACGGTGGGTGGGGGAGCAGTACTTC
NA	TRBV6-1	TRBJ2-3	NA	CASSELGGGLNFDTQYF	TGTGCCAGCAGTGAGCTTGGCGGGGGCCTTAACTTTGATACGCAGTATTTT
NA	TRBV5-1	TRBJ2-7	NA	CASSLAGEFSYEQYF	TGCGCCAGCAGCTTGGCAGGGGAGTTCTCCTACGAGCAGTACTTC
NA	TRBV20-1	TRBJ2-7	NA	CSARTPGAWVSFTDSYEQYF	TGCAGTGCTAGGACCCCTGGGGCGTGGGTCTCCTTCACCGACTCTTACGAGCAGTACTTC
TRBD1	TRBV4-2	TRBJ1-1	few	CASSQGQGQANTEAFF	TGTGCCAGCAGCCAAGGACAGGGGCAGGCGAACACTGAAGCTTTCTTT
TRBD1	TRBV9	TRBJ1-3	NA	CASSVEPGGSGNTIYF	TGTGCCAGCAGCGTAGAGCCAGGGGGCTCTGGAAACACCATATATTTT
NA	TRBV5-1	TRBJ2-3	NA	CASSLTESSTDTQYF	TGCGCCAGCAGCTTGACGGAATCTAGCACAGATACGCAGTATTTT
TRBD2	TRBV27	TRBJ2-7	NA	CASSKQPGTSGGIQTYEQYF	TGTGCCAGCAGTAAGCAACCCGGGACTAGCGGGGGCATACAAACCTACGAGCAGTACTTC
NA	TRBV9	TRBJ2-7	NA	CASSVGTASYEQYF	TGTGCCAGCAGCGTAGGGACAGCCTCCTACGAGCAGTACTTC
TRBD1	TRBV27	TRBJ2-3	few	CASSNNRGLSTDTQYF	TGTGCCAGCAGCAATAACAGGGGGCTTAGCACAGATACGCAGTATTTT
NA	TRBV7-2	TRBJ2-7	few	CASSSGGARSYEQYF	TGTGCCAGCAGCTCAGGGGGGGCCCGCTCCTACGAGCAGTACTTC
NA	TRBV28	TRBJ2-3	few	CASSLGARELDTQYF	TGTGCCAGCAGTTTAGGCGCCAGGGAACTGGATACGCAGTATTTT
TRBD1	TRBV5-1	TRBJ1-4	many	CASSLAGTGGEKLFF	TGCGCCAGCAGCTTGGCTGGCACAGGGGGAGAAAAACTGTTTTTT
NA	TRBV28	TRBJ2-2	NA	CASREPNTGELFF	TGTGCCAGCAGAGAACCGAACACCGGGGAGCTGTTTTTT
NA	TRBV6-5	TRBJ2-1	NA	CASSYGSLVSYNEQFF	TGTGCCAGCAGTTACGGGAGTCTCGTGTCCTACAATGAGCAGTTCTTC
NA	TRBV5-1	TRBJ2-7	many	CASSFFEGYEQYF	TGCGCCAGCAGCTTTTTTGAGGGATACGAGCAGTACTTC
NA	TRBV5-6	TRBJ2-7	NA	CASGRQEIVYEQYF	TGTGCCAGCGGACGACAGGAGATAGTCTACGAGCAGTACTTC
TRBD1	TRBV6-1	TRBJ2-7	NA	CASRLRTGYEQYF	TGTGCCAGCAGACTACGGACAGGCTACGAGCAGTACTTC
TRBD1	TRBV19	TRBJ1-1	few	CASKVGPGGTEAFF	TGTGCCAGTAAGGTCGGACCAGGGGGCACTGAAGCTTTCTTT
NA	TRBV20-1	TRBJ2-2	many	CSAPYYGELFF	TGCAGTGCCCCGTACTACGGGGAGCTGTTTTTT
NA	TRBV12-3/TRBV12-4	TRBJ1-6	few	CASTWTVMNSPLHF	TGTGCCAGCACCTGGACGGTGATGAATTCACCCCTCCACTTT
NA	TRBV29-1	TRBJ2-7	few	CSATLGMASYEQYF	TGCAGCGCCACCCTGGGCATGGCTTCCTACGAGCAGTACTTC
TRBD1	TRBV30	TRBJ2-5	few	CAWRRTGGGQETQYF	TGTGCCTGGAGGAGGACAGGGGGTGGCCAAGAGACCCAGTACTTC
NA	TRBV6-4	TRBJ2-1	few	CASSENPQGGNEQFF	TGTGCCAGCAGTGAAAATCCTCAGGGTGGAAATGAGCAGTTCTTC
NA	TRBV20-1	TRBJ2-7	NA	CSATGQPGSYEQYF	TGCAGTGCGACGGGACAACCCGGCTCCTACGAGCAGTACTTC
TRBD2	TRBV10-3	TRBJ2-2	few	CAISGQAGGPVGELFF	TGTGCCATCAGTGGCCAAGCGGGAGGGCCAGTCGGGGAGCTGTTTTTT
TRBD2	TRBV5-6	TRBJ2-3	few	CASSHLAGGLTDTQYF	TGTGCCAGCAGCCACCTTGCGGGGGGGCTCACAGATACGCAGTATTTT
TRBD2	TRBV24-1	TRBJ2-1	few	CATSAGGSYNEQFF	TGTGCCACCAGTGCGGGAGGCTCCTACAATGAGCAGTTCTTC
NA	TRBV5-1	TRBJ2-7	NA	CASSSTNSGWGEQYF	TGCGCCAGCAGCTCAACTAACAGCGGATGGGGCGAGCAGTACTTC
NA	TRBV5-1	TRBJ2-1	NA	CASSPDRNEQFF	TGCGCCAGCAGCCCCGACCGGAATGAGCAGTTCTTC
NA	TRBV6-2/TRBV6-3	TRBJ1-6	NA	CASSYIGAPLHF	TGTGCCAGCAGTTATATCGGGGCACCCCTCCACTTT
NA	TRBV25-1	TRBJ2-6	NA	CASSEVGRFGANVLTF	TGTGCCAGCAGTGAAGTTGGGAGGTTTGGGGCCAACGTCCTGACTTTC
TRBD2	TRBV20-1	TRBJ2-7	NA	CSARVAGALIEQYF	TGCAGTGCTAGAGTAGCGGGAGCTCTCATAGAGCAGTACTTC
TRBD1	TRBV5-1	TRBJ2-2	few	CASSPRGQGGIGELFF	TGCGCCAGCAGCCCCCGGGGACAGGGGGGAATCGGGGAGCTGTTTTTT
TRBD2	TRBV10-3	TRBJ2-5	once	CAISEPGHRGAQYF	TGTGCCATCAGTGAACCGGGCCATCGGGGGGCCCAGTACTTC
NA	TRBV12-3/TRBV12-4	TRBJ2-5	NA	CASSSRGVAETQYF	TGTGCCAGCAGCTCAAGAGGAGTGGCGGAGACCCAGTACTTC
TRBD2	TRBV7-2	TRBJ2-1	NA	CASSLAGGKNEQFF	TGTGCCAGCAGCTTAGCGGGGGGGAAAAATGAGCAGTTCTTC